A single sample is the source of the 3 T cell receptor beta chains below, sequenced in a study of blood T cell repertoires in COVID-19 (dated by TCRdb to 2020 to 2021). Libraries were prepared through the immunoSEQ multiplex PCR assay. TCRdb mirrors the immuneACCESS table, restricted to in-frame sequences. Some clones are absent from its copies; in checked studies, under half trace to an unresolved V gene, and the reason for the others is unknown. The sample yields 200,000 or so clones; approximately 87% were counted once. The ten largest clones represent 0.7% to 0.95% of the sample. Sequenced sample: peripheral blood. These receptors were taken from a woman between 65 and 79 years old with acute or convalescent COVID-19.

This chain uses TRBV5-4 with TRBJ2-1; a weak D match, TRBD1 (6 bases). Trimming left V 3 bases short and J 8 bases short, with 15 bases between. The CDR3 consists of 14 residues. Germline CDR1 is SGHNT and CDR2 is YYREEE (reference sequence). CDR3 sequence: CASSSGVSFYEQFF. CDR3 coding DNA: TGTGCCAGCAGCTCAGGGGTATCCTTTTATGAGCAGTTCTTC.

The chain uses TRBV7-8 and TRBJ1-3; D is unclear. The CDR3 consists of 15 residues. Germline values: CDR1 SGHVS, CDR2 FQNEAQ. V was shortened by 2 bases and J by 0 bases, with 8 bases between the two germline ends. The CDR3 DNA follows: TGTGCCAGCAGCTTAAATGACTACTCTGGAAACACCATATATTTT. Translation gives CASSLNDYSGNTIYF.

This clone was recorded only once. The chain has TRBV18 and TRBJ1-5, with TRBD1 as a possible D gene (6 bases). V was clipped by 6 bases and J by 7 bases, with 13 bases between them. In germline, CDR1 is KGHSH, CDR2 LQKENI. This CDR3 contains 13 residues. The CDR3 region is CASSQTGRQPQHF. CDR3 nucleotides: TGTGCCAGCTCGCAAACAGGGCGGCAGCCCCAGCATTTT.